The 18 T cell receptor beta chains below all came from one sample that was sequenced in a study of shared clonotypes between healthy human individuals. Libraries were prepared by immunoSEQ multiplex PCR; TCRdb keeps only in-frame clonotypes and omits some of them. The sample gives roughly 2,300,000 clones, 92% of which show up once; around 0.38% is in the top ten. Material for sequencing was naive CD4+ T cells from PBMCs. Subset in this sample: CD45RA+ positively selected. The receptors shown here come from a young man in good health. Some clones in this sample may be carry-over from other donors' samples.

In this sample, this clone turned up a few times. J is TRBJ1-1 and V is TRBV5-6, with TRBD1 matching 8 bases. V shed 1 base, J shed 13 bases, and the junction held 21 bases outside the gene matches. Looked up from germline, CDR1 is SGHDT and CDR2 is YYEEEE. The CDR3 is 17 amino acids. CDR3 amino acids: CASSLMGRTGSSRLGFF. CDR3 DNA: TGTGCCAGCAGCTTGATGGGAAGGACAGGGTCATCTAGGTTGGGTTTCTTT.

The chain employs TRBV5-4 and TRBJ2-5; perhaps D is TRBD1 or TRBD2 (7 bases each). The V end lost 4 bases, the J end lost 3 bases, and 16 bases lay between the germline ends. Germline CDR1 reads SGHNT; CDR2 reads YYREEE (reference sequence). This CDR3 is built from 15 residues. CDR3 sequence reads: CASSPQGGREETQYF. CDR3 sequence (DNA): TGTGCCAGCAGCCCCCAGGGGGGGAGGGAAGAGACCCAGTACTTC.

V gene TRBV28 combines with J gene TRBJ2-1; TRBD2 aligns across 11 bases. V lost 3 bases to trimming and J lost 7 bases; unmatched junction nucleotides: 5. Germline V gives CDR1 MDHEN, CDR2 SYDVKM. The CDR3 covers 15 residues. In DNA, the CDR3 is TGTGCCAGCAGTTTCGGGACTAGCGGTACGAATGAGCAGTTCTTC. It translates to CASSFGTSGTNEQFF.

The chain joins TRBV6-1 to TRBJ2-2; 7 bases line up with TRBD1. Germline loops: CDR1 MNHNS, CDR2 SASEGT. The CDR3 totals 14 residues. J gave up 6 bases and V 3 bases, and 4 bases lay outside the gene matches. The CDR3 region is CASSDRGTAGELFF. CDR3 DNA: TGTGCCAGCAGTGATAGGGGGACAGCCGGGGAGCTGTTTTTT.

The rearrangement uses TRBV28 and TRBJ2-7; 11 bases line up with TRBD2. CDR1 and CDR2 (germline): MDHEN, SYDVKM. V shed 2 bases and J 6 bases; nucleotides not matched to a gene: 6. This CDR3 has 15 amino acids. CDR3 nucleotides: TGTGCCAGCAGTTTAATCACTAGCGGGAGAGGCGAGCAGTACTTC. Protein sequence: CASSLITSGRGEQYF.

The rearrangement joins TRBV28 to TRBJ2-2; 13 nucleotides match TRBD2. Looked up from germline, CDR1 is MDHEN and CDR2 is SYDVKM. CDR3 size: 19 residues. The junction had 5 bases not matched to a gene; V was cut back by 1 base and J by 0 bases. CDR3 amino acids: CASSLYAGTSGANTGELFF. Written as DNA, the CDR3 is TGTGCCAGCAGTTTATACGCCGGGACTAGCGGGGCGAACACCGGGGAGCTGTTTTTT.

The V gene is TRBV18, the J gene TRBJ2-5; D is undetermined. CDR1 KGHSH and CDR2 LQKENI come from the germline V gene. The germline V and J ends were trimmed by 2 bases and 4 bases, with 11 bases remaining between them. This CDR3 spans 14 amino acids. As DNA, the CDR3 is TGTGCCAGCTCACCAACAGCCGACTCAGAGACCCAGTACTTC. This translates into CASSPTADSETQYF.

The chain joins TRBV5-1 to TRBJ2-3; D gene uncertain. The CDR3 is 16 amino acids. V was trimmed by 2 bases and J by 4 bases, leaving 17 bases between them. Germline loops: CDR1 SGHRS, CDR2 YFSETQ. The CDR3 coding sequence is TGCGCCAGCAGCTTTTCTTCTTGGGGATCTGCAGATACGCAGTATTTT. It is translated as CASSFSSWGSADTQYF. The full variable domain, with the rest looked up from reference TRBV5-1 and TRBJ2-3, is KAGVTQTPRYLIKTRGQQVTLSCSPISGHRSVSWYQQTPGQGLQFLFEYFSETQRNKGNFPGRFSGRQFSNSRSEMNVSTLELGDSALYLCASSFSSWGSADTQYFGPGTRLTVL.

This chain links TRBV7-3 with TRBJ2-1; D is ambiguous. This CDR3 comprises 15 residues. Per the germline V gene, CDR1 is SGHTA and CDR2 is FQGTGA. The V and J ends lost 3 bases and 0 bases respectively, with 9 bases between them. The CDR3 here is CASSFQGGSYNEQFF. CDR3 nucleotides: TGTGCCAGCAGCTTCCAAGGCGGCTCCTACAATGAGCAGTTCTTC.

Note on this clone: Different DNA sequences within this sample yield the same CDR3. The V call is TRBV28, the J call TRBJ1-1; no clear D. The CDR3 covers 11 residues. Trimming left V 6 bases short and J 1 base short, with 3 bases between. The germline gives CDR1 MDHEN, CDR2 SYDVKM. CDR3 bases: TGTGCCAGCAGCAGGAACACTGAAGCTTTCTTT. Protein product: CASSRNTEAFF.

The V call is TRBV5-1, the J call TRBJ1-2, with D hard to call. The CDR3 runs 13 residues. CDR1 and CDR2 (germline): SGHRS, YFSETQ. The germline V and J ends were trimmed by 0 bases and 8 bases, with 11 bases remaining between them. In DNA form, the CDR3 reads TGCGCCAGCAGCTTGGAAGGATCTAGGGGCTACACCTTC. It specifies CASSLEGSRGYTF.

In nucleotides, the CDR3 is TGTGCCAGCAGCCCACCTAGCGGGCGGGGGAATGAGCAGTTCTTC. This codes for CASSPPSGRGNEQFF. The rearrangement uses TRBV7-3 and TRBJ2-1; TRBD2 matches at 8 bases. Trimming at V came to 5 bases and at J to 7 bases, leaving 10 bases not matched to a gene. This CDR3 contains 15 residues. Per germline, CDR1 SGHTA and CDR2 FQGTGA. The full variable domain, with the rest looked up from reference TRBV7-3 and TRBJ2-1, is GAGVSQTPSNKVTEKGKYVELRCDPISGHTALYWYRQSLGQGPEFLIYFQGTGAADDSGLPNDRFFAVRPEGSVSTLKIQRTERGDSAVYLCASSPPSGRGNEQFFGPGTRLTVL.

The chain uses TRBV5-1 and TRBJ1-2; 7 bases agree with TRBD1. This CDR3 has 16 residues. In germline, CDR1 is SGHRS, CDR2 YFSETQ. J was trimmed by 6 bases and V by 4 bases; bases with no gene match: 15. The CDR3 bases are TGCGCCAGCAGCGCGTCACGATGGGACAGTTCCAATGGCTACACCTTC. Its protein product is CASSASRWDSSNGYTF.

The gene calls are TRBV4-2 and TRBJ2-7, with D possibly TRBD1 on 6 matching bases. The length of the CDR3 is 13 residues. Germline-derived CDR1 and CDR2 are LGHNA and YNFKEQ. V was clipped by 1 base and J by 5 bases, with 9 bases between them. This CDR3 reads CASSQAPGDEQYF. CDR3 coding DNA: TGTGCCAGCAGCCAAGCCCCAGGGGACGAGCAGTACTTC.

The rearrangement uses TRBV5-4 and TRBJ2-1; 11 bases map to TRBD1. V lost 3 bases and J lost 3; bases outside the gene matches: 11. The CDR3 totals 18 residues. CDR1 SGHNT and CDR2 YYREEE come from the germline V gene (reference sequence). Written as DNA, the CDR3 is TGTGCCAGCAGCTCATTACCCGGGGGACAGGGGGTCTACAATGAGCAGTTCTTC. Encoded protein: CASSSLPGGQGVYNEQFF.

This chain uses TRBV15 with TRBJ2-7; D possibly corresponds to TRBD2 (5 bases). The germline CDR1 and CDR2 sequences are LNHNV and YYDKDF (reference sequence). The CDR3 totals 15 residues. V was shortened by 4 bases and J by 3 bases, with 16 bases between the two germline ends. The CDR3, as DNA: TGTGCCACCAGCACGGGGAACAGCCGGGGCTACGAGCAGTACTTC. This gives the protein CATSTGNSRGYEQYF. Complete variable domain (other parts from reference TRBV15 and TRBJ2-7): DAMVIQNPRYQVTQFGKPVTLSCSQTLNHNVMYWYQQKSSQAPKLLFHYYDKDFNNEADTPDNFQSRRPNTSFCFLDIRSPGLGDTAMYLCATSTGNSRGYEQYFGPGTRLTVT.

The genes are TRBV6-6 and TRBJ2-5; D unresolved. V lost 2 bases to trimming and J lost 2 bases, with 15 bases between them. This CDR3 region has 16 residues. From germline, CDR1 is MNHNY and CDR2 SVGAGI (reference sequence). As DNA, the CDR3 is TGTGCCAGCAGTTACGTGGGCTCGGTGGGTCAAGAGACCCAGTACTTC. It encodes CASSYVGSVGQETQYF.

The rearrangement joins TRBV5-1 to TRBJ2-5, with 11 bases aligning to TRBD2. The V gene end was trimmed by 1 base and the J gene end by 1 base; junction bases not matched to a gene: 0. The CDR3 is made up of 15 amino acids. Germline assignment: CDR1 SGHRS and CDR2 YFSETQ. The CDR3 DNA reads TGCGCCAGCAGCTTGACTAGCGGGGGCCAAGAGACCCAGTACTTC. Translation gives CASSLTSGGQETQYF. Full variable domain (outside the CDR3, taken from reference TRBV5-1 and TRBJ2-5): KAGVTQTPRYLIKTRGQQVTLSCSPISGHRSVSWYQQTPGQGLQFLFEYFSETQRNKGNFPGRFSGRQFSNSRSEMNVSTLELGDSALYLCASSLTSGGQETQYFGPGTRLLVL.